These T cell receptor beta chains were read from a single sample in a study of T-cell reconstitution after alpha-beta-depleted transplantation in children. TCRdb analysed the PCR reads with MiXCR anew, one entry per CDR3 protein. The sample holds 800,000 to 1,000,000 distinct CDR3 sequences, around 30% seen once. Sample: PBMCs, mostly from graft donor cells, taken 360 days after TCRalphabeta/CD19-depleted stem cell transplant. These receptors were collected from a boy under two years old who had a stem cell transplant for SCID, so the T cells may come from the graft donor. Both conserved end residues are part of each CDR3. The D gene is left open where the match is weak. Where a row states a size, it is once, few, many or the class of an expanded clone; other rows omit it.

V gene,clone size,J gene,D gene,CDR3 protein,CDR3 DNA
TRBV20-1,.,TRBJ2-1,TRBD2,CSARPTGGARDEQFF,TGCAGTGCCCGACCTACGGGGGGGGCCCGCGATGAGCAGTTCTTC
TRBV6-1,.,TRBJ1-1,.,CASRSPRGGRNTEAFF,TGTGCCAGCAGGTCCCCTAGGGGCGGAAGGAACACTGAAGCTTTCTTT
TRBV4-1,.,TRBJ1-5,.,CASSRLWDQPQHF,TGCGCCAGCAGCCGGTTATGGGATCAGCCCCAGCATTTT
TRBV11-2,few,TRBJ2-1,TRBD2,CASSWETSGPNPTSSYNEQFF,TGTGCCAGCAGCTGGGAGACTAGCGGGCCGAACCCTACATCATCCTACAATGAGCAGTTCTTC
TRBV20-1,.,TRBJ2-7,TRBD1,CSATSGTGVVDYEQYF,TGCAGTGCTACTTCCGGGACAGGGGTTGTGGATTACGAGCAGTACTTC
TRBV24-1,few,TRBJ2-3,.,CATSDSRVEGTDTQYF,TGTGCCACCAGTGATTCGAGGGTAGAAGGCACAGATACGCAGTATTTT
TRBV29-1,.,TRBJ2-5,TRBD1,CSVRDRKDPRTQYF,TGCAGCGTCCGGGACAGGAAAGACCCCCGGACCCAGTACTTC
TRBV28,.,TRBJ1-5,TRBD1,CASSFQGDRVQPQHF,TGTGCCAGCAGTTTCCAGGGGGACAGGGTTCAGCCCCAGCATTTT
TRBV3-1,.,TRBJ2-7,TRBD2,CASSLSSGLTYEQYF,TGTGCCAGCAGCCTTTCTAGCGGTTTGACCTACGAGCAGTACTTC
TRBV27,many,TRBJ2-7,TRBD2,CASSLSGGSSYEQYF,TGTGCCAGCTCCCTATCCGGGGGGAGCTCCTACGAGCAGTACTTC
TRBV5-1,.,TRBJ2-5,.,CASSPLVAESKETQYF,TGCGCCAGCAGCCCACTCGTGGCGGAGAGCAAAGAGACCCAGTACTTC
TRBV27,many,TRBJ2-3,.,CASSSPWASDTQYF,TGTGCCAGCAGTTCCCCATGGGCATCGGATACGCAGTATTTT
TRBV20-1,.,TRBJ2-1,.,CSAPLPGQGAYNEQFF,TGCAGTGCTCCTCTCCCGGGACAAGGGGCCTACAATGAGCAGTTCTTC
TRBV28,many,TRBJ1-5,.,CASKGGEPQHF,TGTGCCAGCAAGGGAGGAGAGCCCCAGCATTTT
TRBV10-3,few,TRBJ1-2,TRBD1,CAISGDRGFYGYTF,TGTGCCATCAGTGGGGACAGGGGCTTCTATGGCTACACCTTC
TRBV5-1,few,TRBJ2-7,.,CASSPRPRRYEQYF,TGCGCCAGCAGCCCCCGCCCCCGGAGGTACGAGCAGTACTTC
TRBV15,few,TRBJ2-1,TRBD1,CATSNPGGLSWGDEQFF,TGTGCCACCAGCAACCCAGGGGGCCTTTCCTGGGGGGATGAGCAGTTCTTC
TRBV3-1,.,TRBJ1-2,TRBD1,CASSQGTGVYYGYTF,TGTGCCAGCAGCCAGGGGACAGGGGTTTACTATGGCTACACCTTC
TRBV4-2,few,TRBJ2-7,.,CASSQGGQGGLYEQYF,TGTGCCAGCAGCCAAGGGGGGCAGGGGGGCCTCTACGAGCAGTACTTC
TRBV29-1,few,TRBJ2-5,.,CSVVGPGSQETQYF,TGCAGCGTTGTGGGTCCGGGAAGTCAAGAGACCCAGTACTTC
TRBV7-9,many,TRBJ2-2,.,CASSLQVTGELFF,TGTGCCAGCAGCTTACAGGTGACCGGGGAGCTGTTTTTT